Below, one TCR beta chain is given with its context. Germline CDR1 reads SGHVS; CDR2 reads FNYEAQ. Trimming removed 5 bases from V and 4 bases from J; junction bases left unmatched: 11. CDR3 length: 16 amino acids. The data were obtained in a study of PD-L1 blockade in urothelial cancer. Documented time point: peripheral blood 6 weeks after treatment start. TCRdb keeps only in-frame clones here, not all; method: immunoSEQ multiplex PCR. The sample lists roughly 110,000 clones, less than 95% seen once, with 3% to 4.5% in the top ten. This receptor was obtained from a man between 60 and 75 years old with urothelial cancer. The genes are TRBV7-6 and TRBJ2-1; 7 nucleotides agree with TRBD2. The material sequenced was PBMCs, taken around atezolizumab (anti-PD-L1) treatment. Here the CDR3 reads CASSPWGGAGYNEQFF. The CDR3 nucleotides read TGTGCCAGCAGCCCCTGGGGGGGTGCAGGTTACAATGAGCAGTTCTTC.